A selection of T cell receptor beta chains follows, all from one sample in a study of cytomegalovirus exposure and HLA in healthy donors. The assay was immunoSEQ multiplex PCR, and TCRdb's table has in-frame clones only and misses some. The sample is made up of around 120,000 clones, and the top ten hold roughly 3.5% of it. Sequenced input: PBMCs. The receptors come from a young man in good health and CMV-seronegative. Both conserved end residues are part of each CDR3. A D gene is named only where the DNA matches it firmly.

v_gene	j_gene	d_gene	CDR3nt	CDR3aa
TRBV6-5	TRBJ2-7	TRBD1	TGTGCCAGCAGTTACGGGACAGGGGCCTCCTACGAGCAGTACTTC	CASSYGTGASYEQYF
TRBV28	TRBJ1-2	-	TGTGCCAGCACCCCACGAGGGTATGGCTACACCTTC	CASTPRGYGYTF
TRBV27	TRBJ2-1	TRBD1	TGTGCCAGCAGTTTGACAGGGTGGGGTGAGCAGTTCTTC	CASSLTGWGEQFF
TRBV19	TRBJ2-5	TRBD1	TGTGCCAGTAGTATTCAGGGGACAGATAAAGAGACCCAGTACTTC	CASSIQGTDKETQYF
TRBV18	TRBJ1-6	-	TGTGCCAGCTCACCAGACATCAATTCACCCCTCCACTTT	CASSPDINSPLHF
TRBV15	TRBJ2-4	-	TGTGCCACCAGCAGATCCCAACTAGGAAACATTCAGTACTTC	CATSRSQLGNIQYF
TRBV27	TRBJ1-4	-	TGTGCCAGCAGTTTTGAGGGACTCCCGAGAGGCAAACTGTTTTTT	CASSFEGLPRGKLFF
TRBV5-1	TRBJ2-7	TRBD2	TGCGCCAGCAGCAGACTAGCGGGAGGGAACTCCTACGAGCAGTACTTC	CASSRLAGGNSYEQYF
TRBV5-1	TRBJ2-2	-	TGCGCCAGCAGCTTAACAGGGATCACCGGGGAGCTGTTTTTT	CASSLTGITGELFF
TRBV9	TRBJ2-5	-	TGTGCCAGCAGCGAGGACAGCCAAGAGACCCAGTACTTC	CASSEDSQETQYF
TRBV19	TRBJ1-4	TRBD1	TGTGCCAGTAGCCTAGACAGGGGGGTCGAAAAACTGTTTTTT	CASSLDRGVEKLFF
TRBV19	TRBJ1-1	-	TGTGCCAGTAGTATAGATCGGGGTCAAGCTTTCTTT	CASSIDRGQAFF
TRBV7-9	TRBJ1-2	TRBD1	TGTGCCAGCAGCTTGCCCCGGACAGGTGCTGGCTACACCTTC	CASSLPRTGAGYTF
TRBV5-1	TRBJ1-4	TRBD1	TGCGCCAGCAGCCCAACCGGGACAGGGGTCGAAAAACTGTTTTTT	CASSPTGTGVEKLFF
TRBV13	TRBJ2-1	TRBD2	TGTGCCAGCAGCTTCTCTAGCGGGAGATATAGTAAGGAGCAGTTCTTC	CASSFSSGRYSKEQFF
TRBV6-1	TRBJ2-5	-	TGTGCCAGCAGTGCATACAGGGTGGAGACCCAGTACTTC	CASSAYRVETQYF
TRBV11-2	TRBJ1-1	TRBD1	TGTGCCAGCAGCTTGAACGACCTGGGACAGTTGAACACTGAAGCTTTCTTT	CASSLNDLGQLNTEAFF
TRBV5-1	TRBJ2-1	TRBD2	TGCGCCAGCAGCAAACTAGCGGGACAAACATTTAAGGGGAATGAGCAGTTCTTC	CASSKLAGQTFKGNEQFF